These 8 T cell receptor beta chains originate from one sample sequenced in a study of spatial heterogeneity in lung cancer. TCRdb ran MiXCR on the 5' RACE reads and lists one entry per CDR3 protein. The table shows about 92,000 distinct CDR3 sequences, with around 12% occurring only once. Time point indicated: sample taken at primary tumor resection. Here the sequenced sample was PBMCs, taken at surgery. The receptors were gathered from a male donor with early-stage non-small cell lung cancer.

This clonotype was recorded a few times. The DNA of the CDR3 is TGCAGCGTTCGCGGCAGCCTCTCCTACGAGCAGTACTTC. It encodes CSVRGSLSYEQYF. This rearrangement joins TRBV29-1 to TRBJ2-7; D call uncertain. CDR3 size: 13 residues. V was cut by 5 bases and J by 0 bases, with 11 bases left in between. The germline gives CDR1 SQVTM, CDR2 ANQGSEA.

The chain joins TRBV11-2 to TRBJ2-3; TRBD2 is a possible D gene (6 bases). The CDR3 is made up of 16 amino acids. V was cut by 2 bases and J by 2 bases, with 14 bases left in between. CDR1 is SGHAT, CDR2 FQNNGV, per germline. The CDR3 sequence: CASSLKQEGYTDTQYF. The CDR3 DNA reads as TGTGCCAGCAGCTTAAAACAGGAGGGTTACACAGATACGCAGTATTTT.

This clonotype was seen more than once but under ten times. The rearrangement links TRBV12-3 or TRBV12-4 to TRBJ2-2; a weak D match, TRBD1 (6 bases). The V end lost 7 bases, the J end lost 4 bases, and 25 bases lay between the germline ends. The CDR3 runs to 18 residues. CDR3 in amino acids: CASTVSRGTGPFTGELFF. The CDR3 DNA sequence: TGTGCCAGCACCGTCTCTAGGGGCACAGGGCCCTTCACCGGGGAGCTGTTTTTT.

The chain combines TRBV28 with TRBJ2-1; 9 positions match TRBD1. Trimming removed 5 bases from V and 4 bases from J; junction bases left unmatched: 6. The germline V gene has CDR1 MDHEN and CDR2 SYDVKM. The CDR3 sequence is 15 residues long. The CDR3 DNA is TGTGCCAGCAGTCCTCGGACAGGGGTTTACAATGAGCAGTTCTTC. Amino acids: CASSPRTGVYNEQFF.

The gene calls are TRBV20-1 and TRBJ1-1; weak D call: TRBD1 (5 bases). Germline-derived CDR1 and CDR2 are DFQATT and SNEGSKA (reference sequence). This CDR3 spans 15 amino acids. V was clipped by 1 base and J by 3 bases, with 15 bases between them. CDR3 coding DNA: TGCAGTGCTAGAGGGCAGGGCCGGGAGTACACTGAAGCTTTCTTT. Protein sequence: CSARGQGREYTEAFF.

This chain connects TRBV28 to TRBJ2-7; D possibly corresponds to TRBD2 (6 bases). Germline lookup yields CDR1 MDHEN and CDR2 SYDVKM. Trimming pared 2 bases from V and 2 bases from J, leaving 10 bases between. The CDR3 runs 14 residues. This chain's CDR3 is CASSLRGSPYEQYF. For the CDR3, the DNA is TGTGCCAGCAGTTTACGGGGGTCCCCCTACGAGCAGTACTTC. Full variable domain (rest looked up from reference TRBV28 and TRBJ2-7): DVKVTQSSRYLVKRTGEKVFLECVQDMDHENMFWYRQDPGLGLRLIYFSYDVKMKEKGDIPEGYSVSREKKERFSLILESASTNQTSMYLCASSLRGSPYEQYFGPGTRLTVT.

This clonotype came up a few times. This chain uses TRBV4-1 with TRBJ1-1; D unclear. There are 16 residues in the CDR3. Trimming left V 2 bases short and J 3 bases short, with 16 bases between. From germline, CDR1 is MGHRA and CDR2 YSYEKL. CDR3: CASSQRSPTGDTEAFF. DNA for the CDR3: TGCGCCAGCAGCCAACGGTCTCCTACCGGGGACACTGAAGCTTTCTTT.

CDR3: CSVLQTGQRSDEQFF. In DNA, the CDR3 is TGCAGCGTTCTACAGACAGGGCAACGTAGCGATGAGCAGTTCTTC. This chain joins TRBV29-1 and TRBJ2-1, with 7 bases that match TRBD1. The ends lost 5 bases at V and 8 bases at J; junction bases unmatched: 15. The CDR3 spans 15 residues. Germline CDR1 SQVTM, CDR2 ANQGSEA.